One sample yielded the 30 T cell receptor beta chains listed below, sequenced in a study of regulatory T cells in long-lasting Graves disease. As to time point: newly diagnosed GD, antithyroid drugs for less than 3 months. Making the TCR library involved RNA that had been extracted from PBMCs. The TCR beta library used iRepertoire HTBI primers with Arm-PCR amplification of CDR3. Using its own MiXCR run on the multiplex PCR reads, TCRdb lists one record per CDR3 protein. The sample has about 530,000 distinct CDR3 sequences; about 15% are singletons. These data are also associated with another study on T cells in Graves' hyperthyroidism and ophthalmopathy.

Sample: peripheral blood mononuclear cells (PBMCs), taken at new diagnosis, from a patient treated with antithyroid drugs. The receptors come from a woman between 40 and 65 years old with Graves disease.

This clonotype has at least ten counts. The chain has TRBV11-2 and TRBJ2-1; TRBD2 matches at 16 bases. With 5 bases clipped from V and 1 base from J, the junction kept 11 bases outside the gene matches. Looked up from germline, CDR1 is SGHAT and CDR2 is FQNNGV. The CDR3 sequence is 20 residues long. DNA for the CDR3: TGTGCCAGCAGCCTCCAAGGGACTAGCGGGGGGGCATGGTCCTACAATGAGCAGTTCTTC. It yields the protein CASSLQGTSGGAWSYNEQFF.

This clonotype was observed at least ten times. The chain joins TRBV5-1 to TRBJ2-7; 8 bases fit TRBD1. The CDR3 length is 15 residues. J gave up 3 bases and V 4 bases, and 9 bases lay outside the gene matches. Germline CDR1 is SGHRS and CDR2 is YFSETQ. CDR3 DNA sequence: TGCGCCAGCAGCCGGACAGGGAAAGTCGGCTACGAGCAGTACTTC. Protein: CASSRTGKVGYEQYF. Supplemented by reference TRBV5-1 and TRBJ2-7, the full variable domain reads KAGVTQTPRYLIKTRGQQVTLSCSPISGHRSVSWYQQTPGQGLQFLFEYFSETQRNKGNFPGRFSGRQFSNSRSEMNVSTLELGDSALYLCASSRTGKVGYEQYFGPGTRLTVT.

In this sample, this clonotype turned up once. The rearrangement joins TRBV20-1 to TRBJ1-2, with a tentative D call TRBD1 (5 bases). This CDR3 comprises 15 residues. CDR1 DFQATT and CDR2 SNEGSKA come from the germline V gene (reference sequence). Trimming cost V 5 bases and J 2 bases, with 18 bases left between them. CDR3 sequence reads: CSAPITIGANYGYTF. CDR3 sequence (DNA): TGCAGTGCTCCCATCACGATTGGGGCCAACTATGGCTACACCTTC.

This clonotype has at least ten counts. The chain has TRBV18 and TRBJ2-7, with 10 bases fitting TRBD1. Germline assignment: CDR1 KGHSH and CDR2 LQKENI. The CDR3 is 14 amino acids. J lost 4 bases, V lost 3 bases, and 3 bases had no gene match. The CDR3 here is CASSPGQGLYEQYF. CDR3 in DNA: TGTGCCAGCTCACCGGGACAGGGGTTATACGAGCAGTACTTC.

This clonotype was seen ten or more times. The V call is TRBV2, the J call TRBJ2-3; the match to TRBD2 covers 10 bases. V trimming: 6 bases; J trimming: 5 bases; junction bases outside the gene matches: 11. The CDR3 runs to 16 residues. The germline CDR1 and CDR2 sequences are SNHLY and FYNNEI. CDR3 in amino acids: CASSSDLSGGKDTQYF. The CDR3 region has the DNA TGTGCCAGCAGCTCGGACCTTAGCGGGGGGAAAGATACGCAGTATTTT.

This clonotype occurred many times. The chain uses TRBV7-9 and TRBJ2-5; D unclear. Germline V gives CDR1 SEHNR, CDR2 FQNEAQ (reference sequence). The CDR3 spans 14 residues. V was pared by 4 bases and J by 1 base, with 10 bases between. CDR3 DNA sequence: TGTGCCAGCAGCTCCCACGGCGTCCAAGAGACCCAGTACTTC. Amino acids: CASSSHGVQETQYF.

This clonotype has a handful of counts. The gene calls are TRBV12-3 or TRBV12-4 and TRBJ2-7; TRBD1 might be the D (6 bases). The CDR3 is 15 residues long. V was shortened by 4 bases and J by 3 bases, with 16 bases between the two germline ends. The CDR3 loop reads CASSSRVPQGYEQYF. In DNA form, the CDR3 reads TGTGCCAGCAGTTCGCGGGTCCCACAGGGCTACGAGCAGTACTTC.

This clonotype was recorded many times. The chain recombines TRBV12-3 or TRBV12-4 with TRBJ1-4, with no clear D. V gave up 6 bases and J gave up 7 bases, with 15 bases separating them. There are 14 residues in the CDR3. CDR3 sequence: CASRPSGMGEKLFF. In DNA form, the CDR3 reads TGTGCCAGCAGACCCTCGGGGATGGGTGAAAAACTGTTTTTT.

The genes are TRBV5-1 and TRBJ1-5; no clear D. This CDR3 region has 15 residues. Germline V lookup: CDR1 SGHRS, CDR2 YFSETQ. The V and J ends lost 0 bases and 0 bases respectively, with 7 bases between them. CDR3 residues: CASSLEWGSNQPQHF. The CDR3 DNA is TGCGCCAGCAGCTTGGAATGGGGTAGCAATCAGCCCCAGCATTTT.

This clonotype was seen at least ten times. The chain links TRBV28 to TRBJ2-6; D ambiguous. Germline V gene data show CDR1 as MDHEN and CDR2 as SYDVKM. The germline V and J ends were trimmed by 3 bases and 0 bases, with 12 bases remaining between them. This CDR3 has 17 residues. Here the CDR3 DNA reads TGTGCCAGCAGTTTCCGGCACATACTCTCTGGGGCCAACGTCCTGACTTTC. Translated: CASSFRHILSGANVLTF.

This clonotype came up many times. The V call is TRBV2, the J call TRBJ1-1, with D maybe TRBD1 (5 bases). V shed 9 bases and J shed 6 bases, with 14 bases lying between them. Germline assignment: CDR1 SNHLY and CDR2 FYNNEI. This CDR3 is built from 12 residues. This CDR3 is CASTGESPEAFF. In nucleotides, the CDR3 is TGTGCCAGTACAGGAGAGTCCCCTGAAGCTTTCTTT.

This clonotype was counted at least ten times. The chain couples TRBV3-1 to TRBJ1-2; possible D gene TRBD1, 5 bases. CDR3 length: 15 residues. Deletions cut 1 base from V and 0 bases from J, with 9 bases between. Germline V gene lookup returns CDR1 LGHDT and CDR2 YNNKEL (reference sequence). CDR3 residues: CASSQVDRANYGYTF. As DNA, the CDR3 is TGTGCCAGCAGCCAAGTTGACAGAGCTAACTATGGCTACACCTTC.

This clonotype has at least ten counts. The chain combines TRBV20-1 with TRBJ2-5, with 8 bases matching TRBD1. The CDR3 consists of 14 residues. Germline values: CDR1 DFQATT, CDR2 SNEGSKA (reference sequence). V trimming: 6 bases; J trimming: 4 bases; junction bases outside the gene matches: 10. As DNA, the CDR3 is TGCAGTGCGGACGCCGACAGGGGTTTAGAGACCCAGTACTTC. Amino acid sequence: CSADADRGLETQYF.

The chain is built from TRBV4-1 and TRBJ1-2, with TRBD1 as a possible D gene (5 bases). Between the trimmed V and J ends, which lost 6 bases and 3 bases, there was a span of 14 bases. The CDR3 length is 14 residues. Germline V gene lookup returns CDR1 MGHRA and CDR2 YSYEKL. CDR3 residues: CASRKEGIDYGYTF. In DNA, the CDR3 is TGCGCCAGCAGAAAGGAGGGGATCGACTATGGCTACACCTTC.

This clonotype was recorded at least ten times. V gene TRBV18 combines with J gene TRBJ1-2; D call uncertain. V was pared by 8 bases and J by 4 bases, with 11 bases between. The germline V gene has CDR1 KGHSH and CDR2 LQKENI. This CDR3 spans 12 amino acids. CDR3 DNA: TGTGCCAGCAGCTTATTTAGCTATGGCTACACCTTC. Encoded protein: CASSLFSYGYTF. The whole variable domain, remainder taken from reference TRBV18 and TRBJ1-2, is NAGVMQNPRHLVRRRGQEARLRCSPMKGHSHVYWYRQLPEEGLKFMVYLQKENIIDESGMPKERFSAEFPKEGPSILRIQQVVRGDSAAYFCASSLFSYGYTFGSGTRLTVV.

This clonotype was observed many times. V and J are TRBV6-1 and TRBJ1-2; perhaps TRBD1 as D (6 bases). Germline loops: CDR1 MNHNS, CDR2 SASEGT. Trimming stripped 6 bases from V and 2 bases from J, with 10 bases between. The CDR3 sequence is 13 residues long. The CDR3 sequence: CASSRGWNYGYTF. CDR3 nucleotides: TGTGCCAGCAGCAGGGGCTGGAACTATGGCTACACCTTC.

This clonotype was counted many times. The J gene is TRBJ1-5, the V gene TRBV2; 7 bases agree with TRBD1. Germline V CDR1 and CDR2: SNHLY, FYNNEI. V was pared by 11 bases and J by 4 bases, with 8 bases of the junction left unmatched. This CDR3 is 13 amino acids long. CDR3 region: CAQQQGENQPQHF. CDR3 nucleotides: TGTGCCCAGCAGCAGGGGGAGAATCAGCCCCAGCATTTT.

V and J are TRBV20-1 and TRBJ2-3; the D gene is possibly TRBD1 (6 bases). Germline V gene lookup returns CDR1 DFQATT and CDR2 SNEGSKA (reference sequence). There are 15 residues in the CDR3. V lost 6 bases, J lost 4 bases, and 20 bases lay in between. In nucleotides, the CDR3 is TGCAGTGCCCCCCTCGCACAGGGTGGTGCAGATACGCAGTATTTT. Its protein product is CSAPLAQGGADTQYF.

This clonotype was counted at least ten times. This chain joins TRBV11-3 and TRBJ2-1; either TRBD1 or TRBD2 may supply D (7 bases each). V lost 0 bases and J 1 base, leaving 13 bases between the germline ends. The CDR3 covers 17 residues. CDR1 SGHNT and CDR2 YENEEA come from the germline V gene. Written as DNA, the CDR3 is TGTGCCAGCAGCTTAGATTACAGGGGAGGGTCCTACAATGAGCAGTTCTTC. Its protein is CASSLDYRGGSYNEQFF.

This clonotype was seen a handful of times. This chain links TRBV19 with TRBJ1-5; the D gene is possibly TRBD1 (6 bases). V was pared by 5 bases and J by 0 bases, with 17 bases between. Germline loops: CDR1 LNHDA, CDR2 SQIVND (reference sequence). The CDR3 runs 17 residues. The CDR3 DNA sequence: TGTGCCAGTAGTGTCCCGAGACAGGATGTTAGCAATCAGCCCCAGCATTTT. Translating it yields CASSVPRQDVSNQPQHF.

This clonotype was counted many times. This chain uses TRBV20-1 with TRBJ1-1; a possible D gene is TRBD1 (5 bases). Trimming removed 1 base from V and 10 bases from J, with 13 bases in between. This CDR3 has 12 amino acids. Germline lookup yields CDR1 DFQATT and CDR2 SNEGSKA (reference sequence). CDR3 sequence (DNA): TGCAGTGCTAGAGGGGGGGGGGGTCCAGCTTTCTTT. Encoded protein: CSARGGGGPAFF.

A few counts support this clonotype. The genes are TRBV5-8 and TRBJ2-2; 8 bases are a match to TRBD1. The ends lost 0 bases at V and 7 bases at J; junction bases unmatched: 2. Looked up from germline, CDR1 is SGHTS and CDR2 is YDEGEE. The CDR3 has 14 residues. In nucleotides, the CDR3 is TGTGCCAGCAGCTTGGGACAGGGGAGCGGGGAGCTGTTTTTT. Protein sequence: CASSLGQGSGELFF.

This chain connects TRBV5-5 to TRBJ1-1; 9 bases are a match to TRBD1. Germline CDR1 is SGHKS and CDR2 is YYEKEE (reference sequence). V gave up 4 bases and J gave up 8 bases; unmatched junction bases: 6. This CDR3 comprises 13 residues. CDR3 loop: CASSHGQGIEAFF. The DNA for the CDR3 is TGTGCCAGCAGCCATGGACAGGGGATAGAAGCTTTCTTT.

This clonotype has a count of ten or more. The CDR3 DNA reads TGTGCCAGCAGTGACGACAGTGGGAATCAGCCCCAGCATTTT. This sequence encodes CASSDDSGNQPQHF. This rearrangement joins TRBV2 to TRBJ1-5, with D tentatively TRBD1 (5 bases). V lost 3 bases and J 4 bases, leaving 10 bases between the germline ends. The CDR3 is made up of 14 amino acids. Germline CDR1 reads SNHLY; CDR2 reads FYNNEI.

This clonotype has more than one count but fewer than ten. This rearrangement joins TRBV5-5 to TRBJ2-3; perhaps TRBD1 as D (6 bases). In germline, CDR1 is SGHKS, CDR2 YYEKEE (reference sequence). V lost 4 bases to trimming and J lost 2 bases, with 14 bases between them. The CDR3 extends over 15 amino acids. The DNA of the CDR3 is TGTGCCAGCAGCCCTCGGACAGCCACCACAGATACGCAGTATTTT. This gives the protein CASSPRTATTDTQYF.

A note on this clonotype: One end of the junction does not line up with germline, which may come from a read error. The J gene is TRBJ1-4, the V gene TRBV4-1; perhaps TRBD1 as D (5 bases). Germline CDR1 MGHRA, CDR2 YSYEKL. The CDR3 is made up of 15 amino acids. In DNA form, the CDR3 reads TGTGCCAGCAGCCAAGCGCAGGGCACGTTTGAAAAACTGTTTTTT. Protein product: CASSQAQGTFEKLFF.

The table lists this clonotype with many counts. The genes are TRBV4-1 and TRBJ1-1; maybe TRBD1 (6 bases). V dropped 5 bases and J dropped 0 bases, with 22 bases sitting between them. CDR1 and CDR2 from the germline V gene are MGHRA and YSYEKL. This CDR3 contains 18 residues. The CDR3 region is CASSGTGTQQRMNTEAFF. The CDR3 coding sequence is TGCGCCAGCAGCGGAACCGGGACACAGCAGAGGATGAACACTGAAGCTTTCTTT.

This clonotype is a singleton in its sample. CDR3 sequence (DNA): TGTGCCAGCAGCCACAGTATTGCGGGGGGGGAGACCCAGTACTTC. Translating gives CASSHSIAGGETQYF. The genes are TRBV3-1 and TRBJ2-5; TRBD2 aligns across 9 bases. The CDR3 is 15 amino acids. Germline CDR1 and CDR2: LGHDT and YNNKEL (reference sequence). V dropped 3 bases and J dropped 5; count of bases not matched to a gene: 7.

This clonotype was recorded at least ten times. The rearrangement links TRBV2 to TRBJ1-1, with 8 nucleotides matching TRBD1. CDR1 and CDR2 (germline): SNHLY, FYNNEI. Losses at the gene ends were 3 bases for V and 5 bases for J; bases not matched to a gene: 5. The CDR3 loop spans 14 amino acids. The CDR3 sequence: CASSDQGALTEAFF. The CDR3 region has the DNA TGTGCCAGCAGTGATCAGGGGGCATTGACTGAAGCTTTCTTT.

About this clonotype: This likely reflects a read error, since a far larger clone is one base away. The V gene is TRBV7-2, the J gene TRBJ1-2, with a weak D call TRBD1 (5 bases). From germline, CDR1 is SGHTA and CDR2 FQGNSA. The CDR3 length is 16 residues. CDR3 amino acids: CASSLAWDGDNYSYTF. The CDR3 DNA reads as TGTGCCAGCAGCTTAGCGTGGGACGGCGATAACTATAGCTACACCTTC.